This T cell receptor beta chain originates from a study of radiation and T cells in renal cell carcinoma. Points from the study as a whole: Intratumoral heterogeneity was not captured in these roughly 0.96 g regions.

TCRdb's table, derived via immunoSEQ multiplex PCR, lists solely in-frame clones and lacks some. The repertoire holds 20,000 to 30,000 clones, with 55% to 75% as singletons. Treatment in this sample: treatment-naive control, cytoreductive nephrectomy. As for this clone: Its antigen is unidentified.

This CDR3 comprises 15 residues. V lost 2 bases to trimming and J lost 9 bases, with 14 bases between them. CDR1 and CDR2 from the germline V gene are SGHTA and FQGNSA. Sequenced material: tumor tissue, taken from a patient whose treatment was nephrectomy without radiotherapy. The chain couples TRBV7-2 to TRBJ1-6, with a weak D call TRBD1 (5 bases). This receptor was obtained from a man aged 35 to 55 with renal cell carcinoma. CDR3 protein: CASSLQTPGGSPLHF. CDR3 DNA: TGTGCCAGCAGCTTACAGACGCCCGGGGGTTCACCCCTCCACTTT.